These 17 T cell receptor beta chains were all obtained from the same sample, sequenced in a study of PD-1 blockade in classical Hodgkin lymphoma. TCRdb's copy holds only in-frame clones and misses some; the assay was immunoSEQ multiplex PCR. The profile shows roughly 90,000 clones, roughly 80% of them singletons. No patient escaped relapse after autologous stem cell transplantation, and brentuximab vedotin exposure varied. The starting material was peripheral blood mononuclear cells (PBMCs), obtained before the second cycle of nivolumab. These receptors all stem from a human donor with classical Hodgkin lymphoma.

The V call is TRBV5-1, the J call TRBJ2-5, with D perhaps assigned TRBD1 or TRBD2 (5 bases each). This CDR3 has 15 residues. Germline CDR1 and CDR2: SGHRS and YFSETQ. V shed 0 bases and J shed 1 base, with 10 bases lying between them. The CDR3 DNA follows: TGCGCCAGCAGCTTGGGAGGGACGGGCCAAGAGACCCAGTACTTC. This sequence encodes CASSLGGTGQETQYF.

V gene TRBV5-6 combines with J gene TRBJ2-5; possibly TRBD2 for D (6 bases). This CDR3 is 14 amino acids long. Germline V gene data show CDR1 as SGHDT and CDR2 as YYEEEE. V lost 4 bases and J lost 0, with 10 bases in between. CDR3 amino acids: CASSRRGYQETQYF. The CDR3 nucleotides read TGTGCCAGCAGCCGACGGGGGTACCAAGAGACCCAGTACTTC. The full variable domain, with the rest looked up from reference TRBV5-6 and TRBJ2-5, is DAGVTQSPTHLIKTRGQQVTLRCSPKSGHDTVSWYQQALGQGPQFIFQYYEEEERQRGNFPDRFSGHQFPNYSSELNVNALLLGDSALYLCASSRRGYQETQYFGPGTRLLVL.

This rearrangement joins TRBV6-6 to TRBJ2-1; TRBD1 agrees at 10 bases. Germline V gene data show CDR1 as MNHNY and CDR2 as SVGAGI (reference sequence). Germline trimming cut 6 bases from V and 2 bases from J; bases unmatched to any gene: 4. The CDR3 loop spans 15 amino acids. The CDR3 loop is CASSLGQGTYNEQFF. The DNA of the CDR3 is TGTGCCAGCAGCTTGGGACAGGGGACCTACAATGAGCAGTTCTTC.

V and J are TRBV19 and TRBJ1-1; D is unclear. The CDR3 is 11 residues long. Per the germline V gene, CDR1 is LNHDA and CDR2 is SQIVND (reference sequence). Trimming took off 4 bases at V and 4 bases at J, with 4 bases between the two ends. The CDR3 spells CASSTLTEAFF. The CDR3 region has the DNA TGTGCCAGTAGTACCCTCACTGAAGCTTTCTTT.

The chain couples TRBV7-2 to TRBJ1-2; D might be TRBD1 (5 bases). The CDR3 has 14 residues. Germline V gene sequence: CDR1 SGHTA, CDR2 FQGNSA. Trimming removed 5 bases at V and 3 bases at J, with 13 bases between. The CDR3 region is CASSPSGGDYGYTF. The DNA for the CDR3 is TGTGCCAGCAGCCCATCCGGGGGGGACTATGGCTACACCTTC.

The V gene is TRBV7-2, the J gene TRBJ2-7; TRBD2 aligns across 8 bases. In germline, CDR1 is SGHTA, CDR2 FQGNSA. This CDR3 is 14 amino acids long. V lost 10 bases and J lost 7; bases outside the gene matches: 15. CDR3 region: CATTRGAGAREQYF. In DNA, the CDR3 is TGTGCCACCACCCGGGGAGCGGGAGCTCGGGAGCAGTACTTC.

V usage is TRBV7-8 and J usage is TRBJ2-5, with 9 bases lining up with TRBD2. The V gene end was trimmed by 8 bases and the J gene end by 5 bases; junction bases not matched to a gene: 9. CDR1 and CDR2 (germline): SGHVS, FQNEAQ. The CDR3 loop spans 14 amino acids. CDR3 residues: CASSGGRVRETQYF. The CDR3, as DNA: TGTGCCAGCTCTGGCGGGAGGGTCCGGGAGACCCAGTACTTC. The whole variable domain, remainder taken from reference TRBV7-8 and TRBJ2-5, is GAGVSQSPRYKVAKRGQDVALRCDPISGHVSLFWYQQALGQGPEFLTYFQNEAQLDKSGLPSDRFFAERPEGSVSTLKIQRTQQEDSAVYLCASSGGRVRETQYFGPGTRLLVL.

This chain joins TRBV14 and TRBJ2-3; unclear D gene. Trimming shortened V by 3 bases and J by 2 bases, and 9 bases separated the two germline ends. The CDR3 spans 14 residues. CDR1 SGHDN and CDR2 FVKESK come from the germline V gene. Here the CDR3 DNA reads TGTGCCAGCAGCCAGCTCCAGCTCACAGATACGCAGTATTTT. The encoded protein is CASSQLQLTDTQYF. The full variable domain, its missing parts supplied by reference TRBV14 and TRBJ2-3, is EAGVTQFPSHSVIEKGQTVTLRCDPISGHDNLYWYRRVMGKEIKFLLHFVKESKQDESGMPNNRFLAERTGGTYSTLKVQPAELEDSGVYFCASSQLQLTDTQYFGPGTRLTVL.

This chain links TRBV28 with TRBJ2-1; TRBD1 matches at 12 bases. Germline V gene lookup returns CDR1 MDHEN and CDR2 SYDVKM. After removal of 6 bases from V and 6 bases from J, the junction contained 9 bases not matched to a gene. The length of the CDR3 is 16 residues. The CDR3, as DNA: TGTGCCAGCAGGGGACAGGGGGCACGGGGGAGCAATGAGCAGTTCTTC. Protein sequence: CASRGQGARGSNEQFF.

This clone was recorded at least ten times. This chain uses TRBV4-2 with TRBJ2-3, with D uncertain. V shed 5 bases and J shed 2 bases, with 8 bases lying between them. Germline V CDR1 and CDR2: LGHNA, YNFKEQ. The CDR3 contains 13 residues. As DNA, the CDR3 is TGTGCCAGCAGCACTGACCCCACAGATACGCAGTATTTT. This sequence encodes CASSTDPTDTQYF.

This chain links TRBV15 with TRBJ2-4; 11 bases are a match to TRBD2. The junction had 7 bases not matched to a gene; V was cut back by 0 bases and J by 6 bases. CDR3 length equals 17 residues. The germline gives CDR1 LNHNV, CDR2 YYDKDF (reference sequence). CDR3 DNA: TGTGCCACCAGCAGAGACCCATCCGGACTAGCGGGAAACATTCAGTACTTC. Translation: CATSRDPSGLAGNIQYF.

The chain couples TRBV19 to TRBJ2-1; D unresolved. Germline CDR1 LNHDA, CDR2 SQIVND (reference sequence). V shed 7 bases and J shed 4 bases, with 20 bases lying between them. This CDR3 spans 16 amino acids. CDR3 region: CASTPGSGVGYNEQFF. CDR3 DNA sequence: TGTGCCAGTACTCCCGGAAGTGGGGTGGGATACAATGAGCAGTTCTTC.

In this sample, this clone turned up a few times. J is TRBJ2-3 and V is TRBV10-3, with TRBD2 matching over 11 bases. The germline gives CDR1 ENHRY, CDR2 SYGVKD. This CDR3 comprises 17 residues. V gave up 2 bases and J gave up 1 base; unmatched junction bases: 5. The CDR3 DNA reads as TGTGCCATCAGTGAGAAACTAGCGGGAGTCGGCACAGATACGCAGTATTTT. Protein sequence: CAISEKLAGVGTDTQYF.

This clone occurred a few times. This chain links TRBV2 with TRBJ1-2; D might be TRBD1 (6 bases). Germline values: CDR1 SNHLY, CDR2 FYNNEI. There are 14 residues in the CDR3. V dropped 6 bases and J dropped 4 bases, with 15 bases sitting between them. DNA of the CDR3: TGTGCCAGCAGCGCCGGCGGGGGCGGCTATGGCTACACCTTC. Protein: CASSAGGGGYGYTF.

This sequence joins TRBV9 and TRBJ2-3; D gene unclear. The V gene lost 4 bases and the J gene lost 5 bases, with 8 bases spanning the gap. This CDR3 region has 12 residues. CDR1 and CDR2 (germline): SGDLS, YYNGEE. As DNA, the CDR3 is TGTGCCAGCAGCCCGAGCTTAGATACGCAGTATTTT. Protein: CASSPSLDTQYF. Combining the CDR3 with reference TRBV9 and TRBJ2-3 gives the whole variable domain DSGVTQTPKHLITATGQRVTLRCSPRSGDLSVYWYQQSLDQGLQFLIQYYNGEERAKGNILERFSAQQFPDLHSELNLSSLELGDSALYFCASSPSLDTQYFGPGTRLTVL.

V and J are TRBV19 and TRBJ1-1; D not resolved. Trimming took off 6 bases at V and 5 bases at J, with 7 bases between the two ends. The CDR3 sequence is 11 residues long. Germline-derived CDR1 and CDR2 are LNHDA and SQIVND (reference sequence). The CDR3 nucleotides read TGTGCCAGTAGATCCTTTACTGAAGCTTTCTTT. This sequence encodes CASRSFTEAFF.

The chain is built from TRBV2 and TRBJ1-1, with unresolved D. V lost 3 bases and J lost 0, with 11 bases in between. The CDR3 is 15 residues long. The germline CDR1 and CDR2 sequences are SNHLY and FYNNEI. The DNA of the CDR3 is TGTGCCAGCAGTGACAGTCTTACCATGAACACTGAAGCTTTCTTT. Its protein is CASSDSLTMNTEAFF.